In this sample, the clone carrying this T cell receptor (beta chain) turned up once. Source study methods: Estimation of nucleated cell counts was performed using reference gene primer amplification. Libraries were prepared by immunoSEQ multiplex PCR; TCRdb keeps only in-frame clonotypes and omits some of them. The V and J calls and clone size are taken from that table; D and trimming were inferred from the DNA. This sample carries about 160,000 clones, about 83% of them seen once, and the ten largest clones take 10% to 15%. The germline V gene has CDR1 SGDLS and CDR2 YYNGEE. The V end lost 3 bases, the J end lost 0 bases, and 20 bases lay between the germline ends. This CDR3 is 18 amino acids long. This sample is drawn from a study of blood T cell repertoires in COVID-19. The overall study: The United States, Italy and Spain were the sources of the acute and convalescent COVID-19 samples. Nucleic acid was either cDNA or gDNA, and it came from T cells, B-cell-depleted T cells, or PBMCs.

The chain carries TRBV9 and TRBJ2-3, with D possibly TRBD2 on 5 matching bases. This TCR was recovered from a man aged 70 or older who had recovered from COVID-19. The sequenced sample was peripheral blood. Written as DNA, the CDR3 is TGTGCCAGCAGCGCCCACACGGGAACTTCCTCTAGCACAGATACGCAGTATTTT. Residues: CASSAHTGTSSSTDTQYF.